This entry is about one T cell receptor (beta chain). Its specificity is unknown. In the same sample, other DNA sequences code for this CDR3. Trimming shortened V by 0 bases and J by 2 bases, and 8 bases separated the two germline ends. The germline V gene has CDR1 SGDLS and CDR2 YYNGEE. The CDR3 is 14 residues long. The sample originates from a study of cytomegalovirus exposure and HLA in healthy donors. Study results and limitations: Cytomegalovirus-associated TCR beta chains were listed, numbering some 170. For most TCR sequences rarity was the rule, although some public TCRs occurred in many donors.

Use of 60 Vbeta and 13 Jbeta primers characterized the PCR. Repertoires were generated with immunoSEQ multiplex PCR, while TCRdb's copy carries only in-frame clones and drops some. The data contain some 38,000 clones, approximately 75% of them seen just once; the ten biggest clones take up around 3.9%. This clonotype was sampled from a man between 40 and 49 years old in good health and CMV-seronegative. The gene calls are TRBV9 and TRBJ1-2; a weak D match, TRBD1 (6 bases). The specimen was PBMCs. In nucleotides, the CDR3 is TGTGCCAGCAGCGTAGGACAGGCGAACTATGGCTACACCTTC. This sequence encodes CASSVGQANYGYTF.